The 27 T cell receptor beta chains listed next were all sequenced from one sample in a study of shared clonotypes between healthy human individuals. Libraries were prepared by immunoSEQ multiplex PCR; TCRdb keeps only in-frame clonotypes and omits some of them. The data hold 550,000 to 800,000 clones, with around 74% observed a single time. The source material was memory CD4+ T cells sorted from blood. Stated subset: CD45RA-negative fraction. These TCRs come from a young woman in good health.

This chain's CDR3 is CASSLVGSGTGELFF. DNA for the CDR3: TGTGCCAGCAGCTTAGTTGGTAGCGGGACCGGGGAGCTGTTTTTT. V is TRBV7-2 and J is TRBJ2-2; 7 bases fit TRBD2. Germline V gene sequence: CDR1 SGHTA, CDR2 FQGNSA. J was trimmed by 5 bases and V by 1 base; bases with no gene match: 4. The CDR3 extends over 15 amino acids.

J is TRBJ1-2 and V is TRBV2, with D possibly matching TRBD1 (5 bases). Germline CDR1 SNHLY, CDR2 FYNNEI. CDR3 length equals 14 residues. V was cut by 4 bases and J by 6 bases, with 15 bases left in between. The CDR3 DNA is TGTGCCAGCAGTGCAACGGGGCCCGGCGATGGCTACACCTTC. This gives the protein CASSATGPGDGYTF.

The chain recombines TRBV2 with TRBJ2-7, with 8 nucleotides matching TRBD1. The CDR3 is 15 residues long. V shed 8 bases, J shed 0 bases, and the junction held 9 bases outside the gene matches. Germline V gene data show CDR1 as SNHLY and CDR2 as FYNNEI. CDR3 DNA sequence: TGTGCCAGCGAAAGAGGACAGGGAGGCTCCTACGAGCAGTACTTC. Translation: CASERGQGGSYEQYF. The full variable domain, its missing parts supplied by reference TRBV2 and TRBJ2-7, is EPEVTQTPSHQVTQMGQEVILRCVPISNHLYFYWYRQILGQKVEFLVSFYNNEISEKSEIFDDQFSVERPDGSNFTLKIRSTKLEDSAMYFCASERGQGGSYEQYFGPGTRLTVT.

V is TRBV20-1 and J is TRBJ2-7, with D unresolved. The V gene lost 2 bases and the J gene lost 6 bases, with 8 bases spanning the gap. Germline V lookup: CDR1 DFQATT, CDR2 SNEGSKA (reference sequence). This CDR3 region has 11 residues. The CDR3 here is CSARPRLEQYF. As DNA, the CDR3 is TGCAGTGCTAGACCCCGCCTCGAGCAGTACTTC.

Note on this clone: Distinct nucleotide sequences in the sample also encode this CDR3. CDR3 region: CASSLDNEQFF. CDR3 coding DNA: TGTGCCAGCAGCTTGGACAATGAGCAGTTCTTC. The chain uses TRBV5-6 and TRBJ2-1, with no clear D. The CDR3 has 11 amino acids. Looked up from germline, CDR1 is SGHDT and CDR2 is YYEEEE. Trimming stripped 0 bases from V and 5 bases from J, with 0 bases between.

The chain uses TRBV5-4 and TRBJ2-6; D may be TRBD2 (5 bases). CDR1 and CDR2 (germline): SGHNT, YYREEE (reference sequence). The CDR3 sequence is 17 residues long. Trimming shortened V by 4 bases and J by 0 bases, and 14 bases separated the two germline ends. The CDR3 region has the DNA TGTGCCAGCAGCGCGGGTCCCGGCGACTCTGGGGCCAACGTCCTGACTTTC. Residues: CASSAGPGDSGANVLTF. Based on the CDR3 plus reference TRBV5-4 and TRBJ2-6, the full variable domain is ETGVTQSPTHLIKTRGQQVTLRCSSQSGHNTVSWYQQALGQGPQFIFQYYREEENGRGNFPPRFSGLQFPNYSSELNVNALELDDSALYLCASSAGPGDSGANVLTFGAGSRLTVL.

By proportion, this clone is medium-sized (0.01 to 0.1%). Here the CDR3 reads CASRDGRGSTEAFF. CDR3 in DNA: TGTGCCAGCAGAGACGGTCGAGGGTCCACTGAAGCTTTCTTT. The chain combines TRBV2 with TRBJ1-1; D ambiguous. The CDR3 loop spans 14 amino acids. Germline CDR1 SNHLY, CDR2 FYNNEI. Trimming shortened V by 6 bases and J by 4 bases, and 15 bases separated the two germline ends.

This chain connects TRBV25-1 to TRBJ2-1; 7 positions match TRBD2. V lost 7 bases to trimming and J lost 0 bases; unmatched junction nucleotides: 12. This CDR3 is 17 amino acids long. The germline V gene has CDR1 MGHDK and CDR2 SYGVNS. CDR3 bases: TGTGCCAGCAACTCCGATCGGCGGGGGAGCTCCTACAATGAGCAGTTCTTC. This translates into CASNSDRRGSSYNEQFF.

This clone was recorded at least ten times. The chain is built from TRBV10-2 and TRBJ2-7; D is possibly TRBD2 (5 bases). Germline CDR1 reads WSHSY; CDR2 reads SAAADI. Deletions cut 8 bases from V and 3 bases from J, with 11 bases between. The CDR3 is 12 amino acids. The CDR3: CASGRGNYEQYF. CDR3 sequence (DNA): TGCGCCAGCGGAAGAGGGAACTACGAGCAGTACTTC.

The chain couples TRBV19 to TRBJ1-5; tentative D call: TRBD1 (6 bases). Germline loops: CDR1 LNHDA, CDR2 SQIVND (reference sequence). Deletions cut 11 bases from V and 4 bases from J, with 15 bases between. The CDR3 is 13 amino acids. The CDR3 DNA reads TGTGCCGGCTCACAGGGTTTTAATCAGCCCCAGCATTTT. It encodes CAGSQGFNQPQHF.

A few counts support this clone. This chain uses TRBV5-1 with TRBJ2-1, with a possible D match to TRBD1 (7 bases). The CDR3 loop spans 14 amino acids. CDR1 and CDR2 from the germline V gene are SGHRS and YFSETQ. V lost 4 bases and J lost 3, with 11 bases in between. CDR3 amino acids: CASSGGTDYNEQFF. In nucleotides, the CDR3 is TGCGCCAGCAGCGGGGGGACAGACTACAATGAGCAGTTCTTC. Looking up the rest from reference TRBV5-1 and TRBJ2-1 gives the full variable domain: KAGVTQTPRYLIKTRGQQVTLSCSPISGHRSVSWYQQTPGQGLQFLFEYFSETQRNKGNFPGRFSGRQFSNSRSEMNVSTLELGDSALYLCASSGGTDYNEQFFGPGTRLTVL.

The V gene is TRBV4-1, the J gene TRBJ2-7; tentative D call: TRBD1 (6 bases). This CDR3 is 12 amino acids long. Germline V gene data show CDR1 as MGHRA and CDR2 as YSYEKL. V was pared by 5 bases and J by 2 bases, with 7 bases between. The CDR3 DNA sequence: TGCGCCAGCAGCGACAGGACCTACGAGCAGTACTTC. Its protein product is CASSDRTYEQYF.

The chain uses TRBV5-1 and TRBJ1-2; no definite D call. Germline CDR1 SGHRS, CDR2 YFSETQ. The V end lost 0 bases, the J end lost 4 bases, and 10 bases lay between the germline ends. CDR3 length equals 14 residues. Here the CDR3 reads CASSLEPHIYGYTF. As DNA, the CDR3 is TGCGCCAGCAGCTTGGAACCCCATATCTATGGCTACACCTTC.

This clone was picked up a small number of times. Within the sample, other DNA sequences also encode this same CDR3. CDR3 loop: CASSEGGRTDTQYF. The CDR3 coding sequence is TGTGCCAGCAGTGAGGGGGGGCGCACAGATACGCAGTATTTT. The chain couples TRBV6-1 to TRBJ2-3; weak D call: TRBD2 (7 bases). Trimming cost V 3 bases and J 1 base, with 8 bases left between them. The CDR3 covers 14 residues. Germline assignment: CDR1 MNHNS and CDR2 SASEGT.

The V gene is TRBV5-4, the J gene TRBJ1-2, with unresolved D. V was pared by 0 bases and J by 6 bases, with 6 bases between. The CDR3 spans 12 residues. Germline values: CDR1 SGHNT, CDR2 YYREEE (reference sequence). The CDR3 here is CASSLDQDGYTF. The CDR3 DNA follows: TGTGCCAGCAGCTTGGATCAAGATGGCTACACCTTC.

The V and J genes are TRBV13 and TRBJ1-2, with a weak D call TRBD1 (5 bases). This CDR3 spans 18 amino acids. In germline, CDR1 is PRHDT, CDR2 FYEKMQ (reference sequence). Deletions cut 4 bases from V and 7 bases from J, with 28 bases between. CDR3 residues: CASSSLLGQTPLSGGYTF. In DNA form, the CDR3 reads TGTGCCAGCAGCTCTTTATTGGGGCAGACTCCACTATCTGGTGGCTACACCTTC. The whole variable domain, remainder taken from reference TRBV13 and TRBJ1-2, is AAGVIQSPRHLIKEKRETATLKCYPIPRHDTVYWYQQGPGQDPQFLISFYEKMQSDKGSIPDRFSAQQFSDYHSELNMSSLELGDSALYFCASSSLLGQTPLSGGYTFGSGTRLTVV.

A single count supports this clone. The chain employs TRBV7-2 and TRBJ2-7; 13 bases align to TRBD2. CDR3 length: 16 residues. The V gene end was trimmed by 5 bases and the J gene end by 2 bases; junction bases not matched to a gene: 6. CDR1 and CDR2 from the germline V gene are SGHTA and FQGNSA. In DNA form, the CDR3 reads TGTGCCAGCAGCGGGAAAGGACTAGCGGGAGCCTACGAGCAGTACTTC. It yields the protein CASSGKGLAGAYEQYF.

The chain uses TRBV19 and TRBJ1-5; D is unclear. Germline V gives CDR1 LNHDA, CDR2 SQIVND (reference sequence). V was pared by 3 bases and J by 2 bases, with 5 bases between. The CDR3 contains 13 residues. This CDR3 is CASSIPGNQPQHF. The CDR3 nucleotides are TGTGCCAGTAGTATTCCGGGCAATCAGCCCCAGCATTTT.

V is TRBV28 and J is TRBJ2-7, with D possibly being TRBD2 (6 bases). This CDR3 contains 13 residues. The V and J ends lost 4 bases and 8 bases respectively, with 15 bases between them. Germline V gives CDR1 MDHEN, CDR2 SYDVKM. This CDR3 reads CASSSSGGLKQYF. CDR3 DNA: TGTGCCAGCAGTTCGAGCGGAGGGTTGAAGCAGTACTTC.

This clone was seen more than once but under ten times. V usage is TRBV10-3 and J usage is TRBJ1-2; the D gene is possibly TRBD1 (5 bases). This CDR3 is 13 amino acids long. Germline V gene sequence: CDR1 ENHRY, CDR2 SYGVKD. V was trimmed by 3 bases and J by 8 bases, leaving 13 bases between them. The CDR3 coding sequence is TGTGCCATCAGTGATTCCCAGGGTGGCGGCTACACCTTC. Amino acid sequence: CAISDSQGGGYTF.

The CDR3 loop reads CASSQVGLGEQFF. In nucleotides, the CDR3 is TGCGCCAGCAGCCAAGTTGGGCTGGGTGAGCAGTTCTTC. This chain links TRBV4-1 with TRBJ2-1; D uncertain. This CDR3 comprises 13 residues. Trimming shortened V by 1 base and J by 9 bases, and 10 bases separated the two germline ends. The V gene's germline CDR1 is MGHRA and CDR2 YSYEKL.

V is TRBV19 and J is TRBJ1-3; unclear D gene. Germline assignment: CDR1 LNHDA and CDR2 SQIVND (reference sequence). The CDR3 has 14 residues. V was pared by 3 bases and J by 0 bases, with 6 bases between. The CDR3: CASSMWSSGNTIYF. Written as DNA, the CDR3 is TGTGCCAGTAGTATGTGGAGCTCTGGAAACACCATATATTTT.

This clone was picked up a small number of times. The CDR3 spells CASSWTGRTDTQYF. CDR3 bases: TGCGCCAGCAGCTGGACAGGACGCACAGATACGCAGTATTTT. The chain is built from TRBV4-1 and TRBJ2-3, with 7 bases aligning to TRBD1. This CDR3 has 14 amino acids. Germline CDR1 reads MGHRA; CDR2 reads YSYEKL. After removal of 5 bases from V and 1 base from J, the junction contained 3 bases not matched to a gene.

This clone appeared a few times. The rearrangement links TRBV29-1 to TRBJ2-3, with 9 bases that match TRBD2. CDR1 SQVTM and CDR2 ANQGSEA come from the germline V gene. The CDR3 totals 13 residues. The ends lost 4 bases at V and 6 bases at J; junction bases unmatched: 5. For the CDR3, the DNA is TGCAGCGTTGGGGCGGGAGGGCCGGATACGCAGTATTTT. Translating gives CSVGAGGPDTQYF.

The V and J genes are TRBV6-9 and TRBJ2-7; 10 nucleotides agree with TRBD2. The germline CDR1 and CDR2 sequences are MNHGY and SVAAGI. J was trimmed by 7 bases and V by 1 base; bases with no gene match: 7. This CDR3 is 15 amino acids long. The CDR3 sequence: CASSYWSGRAGEQYF. The DNA of the CDR3 is TGTGCCAGCAGTTATTGGAGCGGGAGGGCCGGAGAGCAGTACTTC.

J is TRBJ2-4 and V is TRBV28; D unclear. Between the trimmed V and J ends, which lost 5 bases and 6 bases, there was a span of 14 bases. There are 14 residues in the CDR3. Germline V gives CDR1 MDHEN, CDR2 SYDVKM. This chain's CDR3 is CASSVQSPGNIQYF. The CDR3, as DNA: TGTGCCAGCAGTGTACAGAGTCCTGGAAACATTCAGTACTTC.

This chain joins TRBV7-6 and TRBJ2-5; 10 bases line up with TRBD1. The DNA matches TRBJ2-7 better at its end, which makes the J call doubtful. Germline CDR1 and CDR2: SGHVS and FNYEAQ. The CDR3 contains 14 residues. As DNA, the CDR3 is TGTGCCAGCAGCTTAGAGGACAGGGGGTACGAGCAGTACTTC. Amino acid sequence: CASSLEDRGYEQYF.